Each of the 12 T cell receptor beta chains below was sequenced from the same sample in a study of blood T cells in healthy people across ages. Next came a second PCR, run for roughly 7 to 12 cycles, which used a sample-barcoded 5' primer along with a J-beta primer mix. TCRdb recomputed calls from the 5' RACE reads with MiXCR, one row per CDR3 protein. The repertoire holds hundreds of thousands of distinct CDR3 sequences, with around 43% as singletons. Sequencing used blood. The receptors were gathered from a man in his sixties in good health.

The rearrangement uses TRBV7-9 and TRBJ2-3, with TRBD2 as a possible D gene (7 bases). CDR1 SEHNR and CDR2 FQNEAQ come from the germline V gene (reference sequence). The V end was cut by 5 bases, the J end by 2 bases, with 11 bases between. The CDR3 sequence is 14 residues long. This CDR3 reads CASSTGGPTDTQYF. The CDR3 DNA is TGTGCCAGCAGCACCGGGGGGCCCACAGATACGCAGTATTTT.

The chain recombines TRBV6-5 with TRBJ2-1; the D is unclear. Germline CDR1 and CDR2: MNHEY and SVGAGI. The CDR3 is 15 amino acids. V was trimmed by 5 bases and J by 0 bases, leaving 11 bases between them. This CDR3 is CASSRTTYSYNEQFF. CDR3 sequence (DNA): TGTGCCAGCAGTCGAACTACCTACTCCTACAATGAGCAGTTCTTC.

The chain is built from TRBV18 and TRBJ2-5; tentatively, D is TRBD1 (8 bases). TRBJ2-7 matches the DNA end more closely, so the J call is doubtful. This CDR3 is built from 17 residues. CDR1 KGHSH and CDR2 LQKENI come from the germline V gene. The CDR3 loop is CASSPFSDRGGSYEQYF. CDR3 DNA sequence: TGTGCCAGCTCACCATTTTCCGACAGGGGAGGGTCCTACGAGCAGTACTTC.

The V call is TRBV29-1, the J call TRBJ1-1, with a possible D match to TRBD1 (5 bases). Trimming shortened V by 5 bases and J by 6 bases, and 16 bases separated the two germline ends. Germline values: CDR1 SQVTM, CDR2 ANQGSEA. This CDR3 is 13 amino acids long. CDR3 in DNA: TGCAGCGTTCCTCTCCAGGGACGGTCTGAAGCTTTCTTT. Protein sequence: CSVPLQGRSEAFF.

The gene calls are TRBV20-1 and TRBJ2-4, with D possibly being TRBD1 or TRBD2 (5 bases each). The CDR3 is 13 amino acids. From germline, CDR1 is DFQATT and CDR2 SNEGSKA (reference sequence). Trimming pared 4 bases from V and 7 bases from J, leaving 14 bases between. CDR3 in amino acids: CSATGRVTNIQYF. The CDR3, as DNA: TGCAGTGCTACAGGGAGAGTGACGAACATTCAGTACTTC.

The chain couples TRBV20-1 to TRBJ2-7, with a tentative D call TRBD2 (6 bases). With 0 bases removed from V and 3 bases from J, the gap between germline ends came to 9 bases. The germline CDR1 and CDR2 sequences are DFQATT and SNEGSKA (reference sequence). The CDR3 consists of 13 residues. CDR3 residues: CSARDSGVYEQYF. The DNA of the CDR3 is TGCAGTGCTAGAGATAGCGGCGTCTACGAGCAGTACTTC.

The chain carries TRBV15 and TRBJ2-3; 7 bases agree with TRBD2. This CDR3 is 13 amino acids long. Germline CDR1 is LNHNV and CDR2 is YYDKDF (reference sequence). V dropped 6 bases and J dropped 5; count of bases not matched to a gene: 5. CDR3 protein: CATRGAGEDTQYF. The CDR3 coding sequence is TGTGCCACCAGAGGGGCGGGGGAAGATACGCAGTATTTT.

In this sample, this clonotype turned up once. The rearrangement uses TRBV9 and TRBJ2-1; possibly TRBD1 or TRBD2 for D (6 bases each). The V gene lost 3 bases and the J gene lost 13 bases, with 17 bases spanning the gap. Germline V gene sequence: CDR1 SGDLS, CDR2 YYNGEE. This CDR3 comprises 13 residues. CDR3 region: CASSATGGETQFF. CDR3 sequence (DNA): TGTGCCAGCAGCGCGACAGGAGGGGAGACCCAGTTCTTC.

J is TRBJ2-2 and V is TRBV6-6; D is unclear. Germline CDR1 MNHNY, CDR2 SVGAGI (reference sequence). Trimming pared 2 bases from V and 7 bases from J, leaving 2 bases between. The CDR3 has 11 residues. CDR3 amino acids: CASSYVGELFF. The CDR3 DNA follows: TGTGCCAGCAGTTACGTCGGGGAGCTGTTTTTT.

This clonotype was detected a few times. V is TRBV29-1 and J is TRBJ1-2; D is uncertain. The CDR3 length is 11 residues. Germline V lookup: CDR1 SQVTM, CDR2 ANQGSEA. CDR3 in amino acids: CSELGDYGYTF. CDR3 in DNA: TGCAGTGAATTGGGAGACTATGGCTACACCTTC.

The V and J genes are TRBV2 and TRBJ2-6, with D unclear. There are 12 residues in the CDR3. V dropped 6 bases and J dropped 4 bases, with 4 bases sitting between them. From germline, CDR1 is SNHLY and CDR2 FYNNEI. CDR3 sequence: CASSMGANVLTF. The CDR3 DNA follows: TGTGCCAGCAGCATGGGGGCCAACGTCCTGACTTTC. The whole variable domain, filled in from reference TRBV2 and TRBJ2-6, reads EPEVTQTPSHQVTQMGQEVILRCVPISNHLYFYWYRQILGQKVEFLVSFYNNEISEKSEIFDDQFSVERPDGSNFTLKIRSTKLEDSAMYFCASSMGANVLTFGAGSRLTVL.

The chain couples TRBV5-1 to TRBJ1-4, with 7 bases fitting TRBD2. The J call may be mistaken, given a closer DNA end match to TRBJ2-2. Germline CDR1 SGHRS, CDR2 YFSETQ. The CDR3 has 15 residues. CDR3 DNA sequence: TGCGCCAGCAGCTTGGGTACTAGCGCCACCGGGGAGCTGTTTTTT. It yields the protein CASSLGTSATGELFF.